The clone carrying this T cell receptor (beta chain) was counted many times. This entry is derived from a study of metastatic and nonmetastatic thyroid tumors. Per the original methods: A classifier of distant metastasis in papillary thyroid cancer was built from CDR3 differences (across clinicopathological groups). TCRdb reprocessed the PCR reads using MiXCR. Here the V and J calls rest on TCRdb's processing, not on the authors' analysis. The profile covers about 85,000 clones, with around 9.1% appearing a single time and around 8.8% taken by the ten largest. Thyroid surgery took place with no prior treatment in any patient. The CDR3 spans 15 residues. J was trimmed by 1 base and V by 5 bases; bases with no gene match: 5.

This clonotype was obtained from a female donor with papillary thyroid cancer or a benign thyroid nodule (not recorded which). Some clones in this sample may be carry-over from other donors' samples. J is TRBJ2-3 and V is TRBV12-3 or TRBV12-4, with 8 bases identical to TRBD2. Sequenced sample: blood. CDR3 DNA: TGTGCCAGCAGTCCGAGTAGCGGGGGCACAGATACGCAGTATTTT. Amino acids: CASSPSSGGTDTQYF.